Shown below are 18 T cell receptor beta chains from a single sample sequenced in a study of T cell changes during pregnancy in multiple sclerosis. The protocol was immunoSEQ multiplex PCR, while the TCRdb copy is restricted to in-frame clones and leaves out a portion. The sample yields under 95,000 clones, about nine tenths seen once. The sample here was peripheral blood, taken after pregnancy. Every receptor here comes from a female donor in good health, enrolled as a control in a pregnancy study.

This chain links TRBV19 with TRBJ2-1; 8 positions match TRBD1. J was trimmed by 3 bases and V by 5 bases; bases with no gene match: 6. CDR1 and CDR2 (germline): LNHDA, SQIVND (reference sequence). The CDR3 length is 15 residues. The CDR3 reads CASSPDRVGYNEQFF. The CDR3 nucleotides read TGTGCCAGTAGTCCGGACAGGGTCGGCTACAATGAGCAGTTCTTC. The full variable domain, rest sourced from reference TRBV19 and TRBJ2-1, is DGGITQSPKYLFRKEGQNVTLSCEQNLNHDAMYWYRQDPGQGLRLIYYSQIVNDFQKGDIAEGYSVSREKKESFPLTVTSAQKNPTAFYLCASSPDRVGYNEQFFGPGTRLTVL.

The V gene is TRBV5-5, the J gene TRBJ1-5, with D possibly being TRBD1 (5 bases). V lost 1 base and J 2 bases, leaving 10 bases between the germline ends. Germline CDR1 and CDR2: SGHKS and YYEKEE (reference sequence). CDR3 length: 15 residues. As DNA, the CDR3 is TGTGCCAGCAGCTTGCTGGGGGAGGGCAATCAGCCCCAGCATTTT. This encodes CASSLLGEGNQPQHF.

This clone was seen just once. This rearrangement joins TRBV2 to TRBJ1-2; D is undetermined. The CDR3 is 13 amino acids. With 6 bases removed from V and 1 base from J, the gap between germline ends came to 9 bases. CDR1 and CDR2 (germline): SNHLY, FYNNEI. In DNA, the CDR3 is TGTGCCAGCAGCCCCAGTCTTAACTATGGCTACACCTTC. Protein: CASSPSLNYGYTF. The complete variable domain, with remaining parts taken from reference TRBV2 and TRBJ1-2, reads EPEVTQTPSHQVTQMGQEVILRCVPISNHLYFYWYRQILGQKVEFLVSFYNNEISEKSEIFDDQFSVERPDGSNFTLKIRSTKLEDSAMYFCASSPSLNYGYTFGSGTRLTVV.

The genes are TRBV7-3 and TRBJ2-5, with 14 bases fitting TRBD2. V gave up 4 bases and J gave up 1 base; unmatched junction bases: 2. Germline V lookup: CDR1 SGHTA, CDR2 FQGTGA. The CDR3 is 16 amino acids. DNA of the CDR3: TGTGCCAGCAGCTCCGGACTAGCGGGGGGCCAAGAGACCCAGTACTTC. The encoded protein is CASSSGLAGGQETQYF.

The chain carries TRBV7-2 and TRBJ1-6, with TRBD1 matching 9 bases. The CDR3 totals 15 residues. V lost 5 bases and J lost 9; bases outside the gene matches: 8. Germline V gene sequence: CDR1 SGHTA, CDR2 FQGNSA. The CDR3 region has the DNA TGTGCCAGCAGCCTCGGGACAGGGCGGGCTTCACCCCTCCACTTT. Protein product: CASSLGTGRASPLHF.

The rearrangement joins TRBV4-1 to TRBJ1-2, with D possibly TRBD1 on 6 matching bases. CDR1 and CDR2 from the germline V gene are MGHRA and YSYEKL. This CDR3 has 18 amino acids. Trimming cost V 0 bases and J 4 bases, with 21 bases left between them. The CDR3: CASSQEAVGQPISYGYTF. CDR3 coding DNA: TGCGCCAGCAGCCAAGAAGCTGTAGGACAGCCAATCTCCTATGGCTACACCTTC.

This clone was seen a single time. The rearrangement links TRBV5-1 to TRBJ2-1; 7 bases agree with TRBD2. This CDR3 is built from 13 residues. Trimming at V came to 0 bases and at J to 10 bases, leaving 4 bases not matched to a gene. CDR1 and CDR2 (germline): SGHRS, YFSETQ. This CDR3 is CASSLAGGKEQFF. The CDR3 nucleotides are TGCGCCAGCAGCTTGGCCGGGGGGAAGGAGCAGTTCTTC.

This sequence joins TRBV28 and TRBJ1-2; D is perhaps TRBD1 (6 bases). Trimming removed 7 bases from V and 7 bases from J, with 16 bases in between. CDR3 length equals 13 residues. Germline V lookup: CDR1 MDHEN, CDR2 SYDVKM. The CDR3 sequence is CASTLRDKRGYTF. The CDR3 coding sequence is TGTGCCAGCACTCTCCGGGACAAACGTGGCTACACCTTC.

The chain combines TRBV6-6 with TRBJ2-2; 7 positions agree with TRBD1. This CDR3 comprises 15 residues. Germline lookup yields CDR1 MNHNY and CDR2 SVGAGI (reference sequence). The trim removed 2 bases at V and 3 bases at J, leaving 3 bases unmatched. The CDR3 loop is CASSYGQDYTGELFF. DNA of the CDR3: TGTGCCAGCAGTTACGGACAGGATTACACCGGGGAGCTGTTTTTT.

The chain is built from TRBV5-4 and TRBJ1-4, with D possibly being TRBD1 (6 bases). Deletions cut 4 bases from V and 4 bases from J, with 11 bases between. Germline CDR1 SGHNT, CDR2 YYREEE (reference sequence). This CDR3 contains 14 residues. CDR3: CASSKQGLNEKLFF. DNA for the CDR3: TGTGCCAGCAGCAAACAGGGCCTTAATGAAAAACTGTTTTTT.

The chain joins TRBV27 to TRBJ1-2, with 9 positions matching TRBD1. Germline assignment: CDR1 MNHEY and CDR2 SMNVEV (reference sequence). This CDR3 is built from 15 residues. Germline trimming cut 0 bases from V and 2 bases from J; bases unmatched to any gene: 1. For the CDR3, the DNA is TGTGCCAGCAGTTTATCCGGGACAGGGAACTATGGCTACACCTTC. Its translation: CASSLSGTGNYGYTF.

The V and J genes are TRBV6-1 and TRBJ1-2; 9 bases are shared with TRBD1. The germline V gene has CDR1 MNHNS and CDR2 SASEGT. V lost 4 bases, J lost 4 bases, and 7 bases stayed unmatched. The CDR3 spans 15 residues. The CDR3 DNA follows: TGTGCCAGCAGTGGAAAGGACAGGGGTCCCTATGGCTACACCTTC. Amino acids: CASSGKDRGPYGYTF.

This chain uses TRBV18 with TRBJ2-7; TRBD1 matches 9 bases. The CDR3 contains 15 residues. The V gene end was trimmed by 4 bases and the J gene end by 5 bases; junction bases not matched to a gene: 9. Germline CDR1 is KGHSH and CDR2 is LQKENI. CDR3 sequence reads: CASSLSGQGGNEQYF. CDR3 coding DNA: TGTGCCAGCTCACTTTCGGGACAGGGAGGCAACGAGCAGTACTTC. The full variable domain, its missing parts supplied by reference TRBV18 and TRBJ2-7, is NAGVMQNPRHLVRRRGQEARLRCSPMKGHSHVYWYRQLPEEGLKFMVYLQKENIIDESGMPKERFSAEFPKEGPSILRIQQVVRGDSAAYFCASSLSGQGGNEQYFGPGTRLTVT.

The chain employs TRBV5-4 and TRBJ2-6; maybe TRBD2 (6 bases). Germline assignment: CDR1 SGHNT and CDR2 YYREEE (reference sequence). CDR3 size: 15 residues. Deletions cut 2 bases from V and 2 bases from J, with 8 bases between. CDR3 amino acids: CASSFWGAGANVLTF. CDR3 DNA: TGTGCCAGCAGCTTTTGGGGGGCTGGGGCCAACGTCCTGACTTTC.

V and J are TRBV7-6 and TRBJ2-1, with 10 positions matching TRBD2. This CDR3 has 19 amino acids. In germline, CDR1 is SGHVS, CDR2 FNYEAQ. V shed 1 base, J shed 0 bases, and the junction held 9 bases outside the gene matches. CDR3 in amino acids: CASSLVGAGGLSSYNEQFF. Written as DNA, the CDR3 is TGTGCCAGCAGCTTAGTAGGAGCGGGGGGGTTAAGCTCCTACAATGAGCAGTTCTTC. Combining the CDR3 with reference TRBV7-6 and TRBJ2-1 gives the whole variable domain GAGVSQSPRYKVTKRGQDVALRCDPISGHVSLYWYRQALGQGPEFLTYFNYEAQQDKSGLPNDRFSAERPEGSISTLTIQRTEQRDSAMYRCASSLVGAGGLSSYNEQFFGPGTRLTVL.

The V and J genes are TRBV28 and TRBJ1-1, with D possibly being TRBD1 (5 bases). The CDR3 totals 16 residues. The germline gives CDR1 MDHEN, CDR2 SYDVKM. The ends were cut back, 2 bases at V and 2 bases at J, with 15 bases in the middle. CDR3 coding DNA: TGTGCCAGCAGTTTAGCCTCAGGGAGGCGTAACACTGAAGCTTTCTTT. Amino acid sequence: CASSLASGRRNTEAFF.

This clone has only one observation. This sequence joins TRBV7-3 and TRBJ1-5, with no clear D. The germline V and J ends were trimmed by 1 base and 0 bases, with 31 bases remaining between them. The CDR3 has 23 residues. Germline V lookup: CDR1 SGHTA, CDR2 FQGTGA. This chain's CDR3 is CASSLRNGKHTHDALCSNQPQHF. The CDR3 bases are TGTGCCAGCAGCTTAAGGAACGGGAAGCACACTCATGATGCACTGTGTAGCAATCAGCCCCAGCATTTT.

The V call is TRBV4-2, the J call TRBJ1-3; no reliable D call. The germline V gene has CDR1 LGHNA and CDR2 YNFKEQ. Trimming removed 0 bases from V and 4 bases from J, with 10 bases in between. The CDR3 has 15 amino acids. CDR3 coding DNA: TGTGCCAGCAGCCAAGATCCCAGGTCCGGAAACACCATATATTTT. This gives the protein CASSQDPRSGNTIYF.